The present entry profiles one T cell receptor beta chain with its context. This clonotype appeared many times. Its specific antigen is unknown. The input lacks base qualities; no much larger clone sits a single base away. The study was a case-control design nested within a healthcare worker cohort in London, UK, with weekly nasopharyngeal swab PCR tests and blood sampling. Healthcare workers were recruited between 23 and 31 March 2020, during the week of the UK lockdown, and were followed weekly for up to about 15 weeks. This sample was taken from a study of early T cells in non-severe SARS-CoV-2 infection (dated by TCRdb to about 2021). About the investigation overall: Because TCR sequencing was done on bulk RNA from unsorted whole blood, the alpha and beta chains could not be paired.

Findings and caveats that apply to the study as a whole: VDJdb matching was skewed toward anti-spike CD8 responses, so virus-specific expansions were likely underestimated and private and CD4 specificities were missed.

The library was obtained by 5' RACE. Data came from a NextSeq 500. The TCR library protocol attached unique molecular identifiers to individual cDNA molecules to correct for sequencing error and PCR bias. TCR alpha and beta chains were both sequenced, and the abundances of alpha and beta sequences in each sample were closely correlated with each other. The published analysis was carried out like this. Decombinator V4 was used to perform V gene, J gene and CDR3 annotation of TCR sequences. Expanded TCRs were defined as changing significantly between any two time points under a Poisson model with p below 0.0001. TCR abundances were normalised to the total number of TCRs sequenced in each sample and reported as counts per million. VDJdb, accessed on 1 November 2021, was searched for TCRs annotated for CMV, EBV and SARS-CoV-2, and TCRs annotated for more than one antigen were excluded. TCRdb redid the processing of the public reads, applying fastp at Q25 and MiXCR, and retained in-frame beta chains. One record per CDR3 amino acid sequence lists the most common genes and DNA. TCRdb, rather than the study authors, made the V and J calls. In this sample the table shows roughly 66,000 distinct CDR3 sequences, over 8% of which occur a single time. The ten largest clones take up about 3.5% of the sample.

The clonotype comes from an adult who was a healthcare worker with PCR-confirmed SARS-CoV-2 infection or an uninfected control (not recorded which). Sequencing input: whole blood.

The CDR3 reads CASSQEQGEGTDTQYF. The nucleotides are TGTGCCAGCAGCCAAGAACAGGGGGAGGGCACAGATACGCAGTATTTT. Recombination linked TRBV4-2 to TRBJ2-3, and TRBD1 aligns with 8 junction nucleotides. The junction shows trimming of 0 bases on V and 1 base on J, and the gene matches do not reach 3 bases of it. The CDR3 spans 16 residues, from the cysteine through the phenylalanine. Solely the CDR3 DNA is kept, with 48 bases framed from the first base. For CDR1 and CDR2, the germline V gene lists LGHNA and YNFKEQ.